A selection of T cell receptor beta chains follows, all from one sample in a study of control samples from healthy donors and cancer patients. Here immunoSEQ multiplex PCR was the method, and the copy in TCRdb shows in-frame clones only, minus some. Counted here are 400,000 to 450,000 clones, more than 80% occurring once; the ten biggest clones make up around 6.5%. Sequencing was carried out using PBMCs. All receptors derive from a man between 40 and 49 years old with head and neck cancer. The CDR3 runs from the conserved cysteine through the conserved F or W. D genes are given only for firm matches.

d_gene: -; len: 13; j_gene: TRBJ1-5; v_gene: TRBV28; CDR3aa: CASSLYRDQPQHF
d_gene: -; len: 11; j_gene: TRBJ2-7; v_gene: TRBV7-9; CDR3aa: CASSLVAEQYF
d_gene: -; len: 14; j_gene: TRBJ1-5; v_gene: TRBV2; CDR3aa: CASSVGGPGQPQHF
d_gene: -; len: 18; j_gene: TRBJ1-6; v_gene: TRBV7-8; CDR3aa: CASSSWDGFLSYNSPLHF
d_gene: TRBD1; len: 15; j_gene: TRBJ1-1; v_gene: TRBV28; CDR3aa: CASSLWQGAGTEAFF
d_gene: TRBD1; len: 17; j_gene: TRBJ2-7; v_gene: TRBV4-3; CDR3aa: CASSRHWTGDSSYEQYF
d_gene: -; len: 14; j_gene: TRBJ1-1; v_gene: TRBV5-5; CDR3aa: CASSGGSGDTEAFF
d_gene: -; len: 16; j_gene: TRBJ1-3; v_gene: TRBV5-4; CDR3aa: CASSSLGGGQGNTIYF
d_gene: TRBD1; len: 18; j_gene: TRBJ1-2; v_gene: TRBV27; CDR3aa: CASSSARQGGKSVYGYTF
d_gene: TRBD1; len: 14; j_gene: TRBJ1-1; v_gene: TRBV6-2/TRBV6-3; CDR3aa: CASSITGQGTEAFF
d_gene: -; len: 14; j_gene: TRBJ1-1; v_gene: TRBV6-4; CDR3aa: CARPWGVMNTEAFF
d_gene: -; len: 17; j_gene: TRBJ1-5; v_gene: TRBV19; CDR3aa: CASSIGGGGRWNQPQHF
d_gene: TRBD2; len: 16; j_gene: TRBJ2-5; v_gene: TRBV3-1/TRBV3-2; CDR3aa: CASSHLPGTTAETQYF
d_gene: TRBD1; len: 16; j_gene: TRBJ2-2; v_gene: TRBV9; CDR3aa: CASSAWTGGNTGELFF
d_gene: -; len: 15; j_gene: TRBJ2-7; v_gene: TRBV7-3; CDR3aa: CASSPGLIPIYEQYF
d_gene: -; len: 13; j_gene: TRBJ2-3; v_gene: TRBV28; CDR3aa: CASSLGGIGTQYF
d_gene: -; len: 13; j_gene: TRBJ1-6; v_gene: TRBV28; CDR3aa: CASIGRDNSPLHF
d_gene: -; len: 15; j_gene: TRBJ2-3; v_gene: TRBV5-4; CDR3aa: CASSFGFSDTDTQYF
d_gene: TRBD2; len: 16; j_gene: TRBJ2-5; v_gene: TRBV9; CDR3aa: CASSPRGGLWQETQYF
d_gene: -; len: 13; j_gene: TRBJ2-7; v_gene: TRBV27; CDR3aa: CASRTRGRHEQYF
d_gene: -; len: 12; j_gene: TRBJ2-2; v_gene: TRBV7-3; CDR3aa: CASSWNTGELFF
d_gene: -; len: 12; j_gene: TRBJ1-2; v_gene: TRBV6-4; CDR3aa: CASSDSMGGYTF
d_gene: -; len: 15; j_gene: TRBJ2-7; v_gene: TRBV18; CDR3aa: CASSPEWTVPGEQYF
d_gene: -; len: 13; j_gene: TRBJ1-2; v_gene: TRBV7-9; CDR3aa: CASSQGGVYGYTF
d_gene: -; len: 14; j_gene: TRBJ1-3; v_gene: TRBV28; CDR3aa: CASTLGGAGNTIYF
d_gene: -; len: 17; j_gene: TRBJ2-2; v_gene: TRBV5-4; CDR3aa: CASSLAKGGLGAGELFF
d_gene: -; len: 16; j_gene: TRBJ1-1; v_gene: TRBV5-5; CDR3aa: CASSLFARQMNTEAFF
d_gene: -; len: 13; j_gene: TRBJ2-1; v_gene: TRBV7-9; CDR3aa: CASSSGEYNEQFF
d_gene: TRBD2; len: 15; j_gene: TRBJ2-3; v_gene: TRBV6-5; CDR3aa: CASSLAGGPGDTQYF
d_gene: -; len: 14; j_gene: TRBJ2-7; v_gene: TRBV9; CDR3aa: CASSVGGNSYEQYF
d_gene: TRBD2; len: 15; j_gene: TRBJ2-7; v_gene: TRBV27; CDR3aa: CASRKLAGAYYEQYF
d_gene: -; len: 14; j_gene: TRBJ1-6; v_gene: TRBV6-2/TRBV6-3; CDR3aa: CASSYLGGKSPLHF
d_gene: -; len: 15; j_gene: TRBJ1-5; v_gene: TRBV3-1/TRBV3-2; CDR3aa: CASSQGGEGNQPQHF
d_gene: -; len: 16; j_gene: TRBJ2-7; v_gene: TRBV7-3; CDR3aa: CASSLFAAGPVSEQYF
d_gene: -; len: 14; j_gene: TRBJ1-1; v_gene: TRBV7-8; CDR3aa: CASSARVGGTEAFF
d_gene: -; len: 13; j_gene: TRBJ1-2; v_gene: TRBV28; CDR3aa: CASSYNGPYGYTF
d_gene: TRBD1; len: 18; j_gene: TRBJ2-2; v_gene: TRBV4-2; CDR3aa: CASSQVFLGQGAPGELFF